The T cell receptor (beta chain) under discussion was sequenced for a study of blood T cell repertoires in COVID-19. Assay used: immunoSEQ multiplex PCR; TCRdb lists only in-frame clones, some missing. This repertoire shows some 270,000 clones, about 89% found once; its top ten account for about 8.8%. This CDR3 comprises 14 residues. The V and J ends lost 7 bases and 4 bases respectively, with 14 bases between them. Germline V gene sequence: CDR1 SNHLY, CDR2 FYNNEI. The TCR sequence derives from a man in his forties with active or convalescent COVID-19. The J gene is TRBJ2-1, the V gene TRBV2; unclear D gene. What was sequenced was peripheral blood. The CDR3 protein is CASTLNSPYNEQFF. DNA of the CDR3: TGTGCCAGCACGCTCAACTCCCCATACAATGAGCAGTTCTTC.